This T cell receptor (beta chain) was observed in a study of cytomegalovirus exposure and HLA in healthy donors. Study overall: As an earlier analysis found, 150 million to 200 million T cells yielded about 120 million unique TCR beta sequences.

General observations from the study: For TCR beta chains, V- and J-gene trimming was later linked to a missense DCLRE1C variant. Cytomegalovirus association was listed for under 200 TCR beta chains.

The study ran its PCR with 60 Vbeta and 13 Jbeta primers. Measured with immunoSEQ multiplex PCR; TCRdb has only the in-frame clones, and not every one. The table records 150,000 to 200,000 clones, about 80% of them present only once. Points on this clone: What it binds is not known.

Each donor was healthy, and each was a bone marrow donor. The material sequenced was PBMCs. This receptor was obtained from a woman aged 18-29 years in good health and CMV-seropositive.

The CDR3 DNA is TGTGCCAGCTACCCGGTAGGCGGGGAGCCCTACGAGCAGTACTTC. The encoded protein is CASYPVGGEPYEQYF. The V and J genes are TRBV6-1 and TRBJ2-7; possible D gene TRBD2, 6 bases. Germline V CDR1 and CDR2: MNHNS, SASEGT. This CDR3 is 15 amino acids long. Trimming took 8 bases from V and 2 from J, leaving 19 bases between them.